Presented here are 27 T cell receptor beta chains from one specimen sequenced in a study of OX40 agonist ivuxolimab in advanced cancers. The protocol used for the library was the immunoSEQ multiplex PCR assay. The immuneACCESS repertoire file appears here via TCRdb, limited to in-frame rearrangements. These files lack a portion of the clones; in checked studies, under half of the deficit traces to unresolved V genes, and the cause of the others is not known. This sample is represented by some 20,000 clones; around nine tenths of them were singletons. The ten largest clones add up to roughly three fifths of the sample. This specimen was CD4+ or CD8+ T cells sorted from blood, taken in a trial of the OX40 agonist ivuxolimab. The source is an adult with an advanced solid tumor such as melanoma, head and neck, liver or kidney cancer.

This chain uses TRBV29-1 with TRBJ1-2; the match to TRBD1 covers 7 bases. CDR1 and CDR2 (germline): SQVTM, ANQGSEA. This CDR3 spans 17 amino acids. The V and J ends lost 7 bases and 0 bases, in that order; junction bases with no gene match: 17. Written as DNA, the CDR3 is TGCAGCGCAGTCGACAGGGCCCAGACCACGACTAACTATGGCTACACCTTC. It is translated as CSAVDRAQTTTNYGYTF.

The chain carries TRBV19 and TRBJ1-2; D may be TRBD1 (5 bases). The CDR3 sequence is 17 residues long. Trimming took 0 bases from V and 0 from J, leaving 14 bases between them. Germline CDR1 is LNHDA and CDR2 is SQIVND (reference sequence). CDR3 DNA: TGTGCCAGTAGTATAGATATCGCGGGACTAACTAACTATGGCTACACCTTC. This encodes CASSIDIAGLTNYGYTF.

The chain recombines TRBV11-2 with TRBJ1-4, with D unresolved. This CDR3 is 15 amino acids long. Germline V gene sequence: CDR1 SGHAT, CDR2 FQNNGV. Trimming pared 0 bases from V and 6 bases from J, leaving 11 bases between. The CDR3 nucleotides are TGTGCCAGCAGCTTAGATTATCTTATCGATGAAAAACTGTTTTTT. This sequence encodes CASSLDYLIDEKLFF.

The table lists this clone with a count of one. The chain employs TRBV7-4 and TRBJ2-5; D call uncertain. CDR3 length: 14 amino acids. Trimming took off 2 bases at V and 5 bases at J, with 12 bases between the two ends. Germline V gene data show CDR1 as SGHVT and CDR2 as SQSDAQ. The CDR3 sequence: CASSLSQMWETQYF. The DNA for the CDR3 is TGTGCCAGCAGCTTAAGCCAAATGTGGGAGACCCAGTACTTC.

Only a few counts were recorded for this clone. The rearrangement joins TRBV6-7 to TRBJ1-2; D gene ambiguous. TRBV6-7 is annotated as an ORF whose role is uncertain. V lost 4 bases, J lost 6 bases, and 12 bases lay in between. CDR3 length equals 13 residues. CDR3 sequence (DNA): TGTGCCAGCAGTTCTCCGGGAAGCCATGGCTACACCTTC. Its protein product is CASSSPGSHGYTF.

This chain links TRBV12-5 with TRBJ2-2; no firm D call. The germline V gene has CDR1 LGHNT and CDR2 FRNRAP. The CDR3 extends over 16 amino acids. Trimming took 2 bases from V and 0 from J, leaving 10 bases between them. The CDR3 nucleotides read TGTGCTAGTGGTTTGTTGATCGGGCCGAACACCGGGGAGCTGTTTTTT. This codes for CASGLLIGPNTGELFF.

This clone has only one observation. The CDR3 bases are TGTGCCAGTAGTATCGGTGCGGGCGGGGACCTCACAGATACGCAGTATTTT. Translation: CASSIGAGGDLTDTQYF. The chain joins TRBV19 to TRBJ2-3; the D gene is possibly TRBD2 (6 bases). This CDR3 is 17 amino acids long. CDR1 is LNHDA and CDR2 is SQIVND in the germline V gene (reference sequence). V was shortened by 3 bases and J by 2 bases, with 18 bases between the two germline ends.

J is TRBJ1-1 and V is TRBV14; D is perhaps TRBD1 (6 bases). The CDR3 has 12 amino acids. CDR1 is SGHDN and CDR2 is FVKESK in the germline V gene. Trimming removed 3 bases from V and 7 bases from J, with 9 bases in between. The CDR3 DNA is TGTGCCAGCAGCCACCAGGGGATTGAAGCTTTCTTT. Protein product: CASSHQGIEAFF.

The gene calls are TRBV4-1 and TRBJ2-1, with 8 nucleotides matching TRBD2. The V and J ends lost 0 bases and 9 bases, in that order; junction bases with no gene match: 7. The germline V gene encodes CDR1 MGHRA and CDR2 YSYEKL. The CDR3 is made up of 15 amino acids. CDR3 DNA sequence: TGCGCCAGCAGCCAAGAAACCCGGACTAGCTTTGAGCAGTTCTTC. Translating it yields CASSQETRTSFEQFF.

This clone has ten or more counts. This chain links TRBV2 with TRBJ2-2; 10 bases fit TRBD2. Trimming took 4 bases from V and 4 from J; bases not matched to a gene: 0. Germline loops: CDR1 SNHLY, CDR2 FYNNEI. The CDR3 has 14 residues. CDR3: CASSGLAGTGELFF. CDR3 bases: TGTGCCAGCAGTGGACTAGCGGGCACCGGGGAGCTGTTTTTT.

This chain joins TRBV28 and TRBJ2-3; TRBD1 matches at 7 bases. The length of the CDR3 is 15 residues. Losses at the gene ends were 5 bases for V and 3 bases for J; bases not matched to a gene: 8. Germline V gives CDR1 MDHEN, CDR2 SYDVKM. This chain's CDR3 is CASSPLGQSTDTQYF. The CDR3, as DNA: TGTGCCAGCAGTCCCCTGGGACAGTCAACAGATACGCAGTATTTT.

The rearrangement joins TRBV7-2 to TRBJ2-3; 8 bases agree with TRBD2. This CDR3 is built from 17 residues. Germline V gives CDR1 SGHTA, CDR2 FQGNSA. After removal of 4 bases from V and 2 bases from J, the junction contained 11 bases not matched to a gene. The CDR3 reads CASSSTGGGGPTDTQYF. CDR3 coding DNA: TGTGCCAGCAGCTCAACAGGCGGCGGGGGGCCCACAGATACGCAGTATTTT.

This clone has a single count. This sequence joins TRBV30 and TRBJ1-4; the D gene is possibly TRBD1 (6 bases). The V end lost 2 bases, the J end lost 7 bases, and 14 bases lay between the germline ends. The CDR3 runs 14 residues. Germline loops: CDR1 GTSNPN, CDR2 SVGIG (reference sequence). The CDR3 bases are TGTGCCTGGAGTCGAGGGGGGGTCGGTGAAAAACTGTTTTTT. Translation gives CAWSRGGVGEKLFF.

The chain is built from TRBV10-3 and TRBJ2-1; 13 bases agree with TRBD2. CDR3 size: 15 residues. Unmatched junction bases numbered 7, after V lost 6 bases and J lost 8 bases. Germline CDR1 ENHRY, CDR2 SYGVKD. The CDR3 protein is CAIRSTSGGADEQFF. CDR3 coding DNA: TGTGCCATCAGGAGTACTAGCGGGGGGGCGGATGAGCAGTTCTTC.

This clone was seen a single time. The V call is TRBV7-6, the J call TRBJ1-1; D is perhaps TRBD1 (5 bases). The CDR3 length is 14 residues. The germline V and J ends were trimmed by 4 bases and 4 bases, with 13 bases remaining between them. Germline CDR1 SGHVS, CDR2 FNYEAQ. CDR3 in amino acids: CASSSGAGPTEAFF. CDR3 nucleotide sequence: TGTGCCAGCAGCTCAGGAGCGGGGCCCACTGAAGCTTTCTTT.

This chain connects TRBV29-1 to TRBJ2-5; TRBD1 or TRBD2 may be the D gene (5 bases each). Deletions cut 3 bases from V and 5 bases from J, with 19 bases between. The CDR3 contains 15 residues. Germline V gives CDR1 SQVTM, CDR2 ANQGSEA. The CDR3 reads CSVELPGPSRETQYF. As DNA, the CDR3 is TGCAGCGTTGAGCTACCGGGACCCTCGCGGGAGACCCAGTACTTC.

This chain joins TRBV4-1 and TRBJ1-1, with D unresolved. Germline V gives CDR1 MGHRA, CDR2 YSYEKL. The germline V and J ends were trimmed by 3 bases and 2 bases, with 13 bases remaining between them. There are 15 residues in the CDR3. CDR3 coding DNA: TGCGCCAGCAGCCATCGAGGCGGCCTCAACACTGAAGCTTTCTTT. It translates to CASSHRGGLNTEAFF.

The genes are TRBV10-2 and TRBJ2-7; D gene uncertain. The CDR3 loop spans 11 amino acids. Germline CDR1 and CDR2: WSHSY and SAAADI. Trimming took 2 bases from V and 5 from J, leaving 4 bases between them. The CDR3 DNA reads TGCGCCAGCAGTGAGGGCCACGAGCAGTACTTC. Amino acid sequence: CASSEGHEQYF.

The V gene is TRBV7-9, the J gene TRBJ2-7; TRBD1 matches at 10 bases. V lost 5 bases to trimming and J lost 4 bases; unmatched junction nucleotides: 14. Germline V gene lookup returns CDR1 SEHNR and CDR2 FQNEAQ (reference sequence). This CDR3 is built from 17 residues. In DNA form, the CDR3 reads TGTGCCAGCAGCCCAGGGACAGGGGAAGTCCTTGGGTACGAGCAGTACTTC. Its protein product is CASSPGTGEVLGYEQYF. The variable domain in full, completed from reference TRBV7-9 and TRBJ2-7, reads DTGVSQNPRHKITKRGQNVTFRCDPISEHNRLYWYRQTLGQGPEFLTYFQNEAQLEKSRLLSDRFSAERPKGSFSTLEIQRTEQGDSAMYLCASSPGTGEVLGYEQYFGPGTRLTVT.

The chain employs TRBV5-4 and TRBJ2-3; TRBD2 matches at 15 bases. The CDR3 extends over 16 amino acids. The germline CDR1 and CDR2 sequences are SGHNT and YYREEE (reference sequence). The junction had 4 bases not matched to a gene; V was cut back by 4 bases and J by 4 bases. As DNA, the CDR3 is TGTGCCAGCAGCATCGGGACTAGCGGGGGGCCAGATACGCAGTATTTT. Its translation: CASSIGTSGGPDTQYF. Looking up the rest from reference TRBV5-4 and TRBJ2-3 gives the full variable domain: ETGVTQSPTHLIKTRGQQVTLRCSSQSGHNTVSWYQQALGQGPQFIFQYYREEENGRGNFPPRFSGLQFPNYSSELNVNALELDDSALYLCASSIGTSGGPDTQYFGPGTRLTVL.

This clone was recorded only once. This chain links TRBV2 with TRBJ2-1; TRBD1 matches 9 bases. The CDR3 has 15 amino acids. The V gene's germline CDR1 is SNHLY and CDR2 FYNNEI. J was trimmed by 6 bases and V by 8 bases; bases with no gene match: 11. CDR3 sequence: CASQSSGTGLNEQFF. CDR3 nucleotides: TGTGCCAGCCAGAGTTCCGGGACAGGGCTCAATGAGCAGTTCTTC.

The J gene is TRBJ2-7, the V gene TRBV19, with 8 bases matching TRBD2. CDR1 is LNHDA, CDR2 SQIVND, per germline (reference sequence). Germline trimming cut 3 bases from V and 2 bases from J; bases unmatched to any gene: 9. This CDR3 is built from 16 residues. Here the CDR3 reads CASSMRTGGAAYEQYF. The CDR3 DNA sequence: TGTGCCAGTAGTATGCGAACGGGGGGGGCGGCCTACGAGCAGTACTTC. The full variable domain, completed using reference TRBV19 and TRBJ2-7, is DGGITQSPKYLFRKEGQNVTLSCEQNLNHDAMYWYRQDPGQGLRLIYYSQIVNDFQKGDIAEGYSVSREKKESFPLTVTSAQKNPTAFYLCASSMRTGGAAYEQYFGPGTRLTVT.

This chain joins TRBV5-8 and TRBJ2-5, with 11 positions matching TRBD2. The V and J ends lost 4 bases and 1 base, in that order; junction bases with no gene match: 9. This CDR3 comprises 17 residues. CDR1 and CDR2 (germline): SGHTS, YDEGEE. The CDR3 loop reads CASSPDLAGGGQETQYF. The DNA for the CDR3 is TGTGCCAGCAGCCCGGATCTAGCGGGGGGTGGCCAAGAGACCCAGTACTTC.

The rearrangement joins TRBV4-2 to TRBJ2-3; 12 nucleotides match TRBD2. CDR1 is LGHNA and CDR2 is YNFKEQ in the germline V gene. Trimming at V came to 0 bases and at J to 3 bases, leaving 7 bases not matched to a gene. CDR3 size: 18 residues. The CDR3 nucleotides read TGTGCCAGCAGCCAAGAGCTAGCGGGGGGGATGGGGACAGATACGCAGTATTTT. It yields the protein CASSQELAGGMGTDTQYF.

This clone was detected once. The chain combines TRBV29-1 with TRBJ1-1; D unclear. Trimming removed 5 bases from V and 6 bases from J, with 13 bases in between. The germline V gene has CDR1 SQVTM and CDR2 ANQGSEA. This CDR3 contains 12 residues. As DNA, the CDR3 is TGCAGCGTTTTTTCCCTGGACCCTGAAGCTTTCTTT. As protein: CSVFSLDPEAFF.

V is TRBV7-8 and J is TRBJ2-7; TRBD2 aligns across 8 bases. Germline CDR1 is SGHVS and CDR2 is FQNEAQ. Germline trimming cut 2 bases from V and 4 bases from J; bases unmatched to any gene: 4. The CDR3 consists of 14 residues. The DNA for the CDR3 is TGTGCCAGCAGCTTAACCCCTAGCGGGTACGAGCAGTACTTC. This codes for CASSLTPSGYEQYF.

This rearrangement joins TRBV6-4 to TRBJ2-3; 8 bases agree with TRBD2. Germline V lookup: CDR1 MRHNA, CDR2 SNTAGT. This CDR3 comprises 14 residues. The trim removed 4 bases at V and 1 base at J, leaving 1 base unmatched. The CDR3 DNA reads TGTGCCAGCAGTGGAGCGGGGGGCACAGATACGCAGTATTTT. Amino acid sequence: CASSGAGGTDTQYF.